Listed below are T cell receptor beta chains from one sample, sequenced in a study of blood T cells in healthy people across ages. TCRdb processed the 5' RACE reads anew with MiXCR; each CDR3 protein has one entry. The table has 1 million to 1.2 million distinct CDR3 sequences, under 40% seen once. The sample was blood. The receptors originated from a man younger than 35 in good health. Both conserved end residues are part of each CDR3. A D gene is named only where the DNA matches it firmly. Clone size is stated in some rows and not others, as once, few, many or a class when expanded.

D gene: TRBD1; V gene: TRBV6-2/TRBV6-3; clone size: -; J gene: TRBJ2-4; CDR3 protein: CASSYAGTGNIQYF; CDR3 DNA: TGTGCCAGCAGTTACGCCGGGACAGGGAACATTCAGTACTTC
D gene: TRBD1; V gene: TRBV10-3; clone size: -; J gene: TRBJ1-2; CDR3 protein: CAISESDRRECGYTF; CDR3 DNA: TGTGCCATCAGTGAATCGGACAGGAGGGAATGTGGCTACACCTTC
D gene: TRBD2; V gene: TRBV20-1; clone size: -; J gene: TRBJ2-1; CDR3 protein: CSARQTDGGTYNEQFF; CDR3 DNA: TGCAGTGCTAGACAAACTGACGGGGGGACTTACAATGAGCAGTTCTTC
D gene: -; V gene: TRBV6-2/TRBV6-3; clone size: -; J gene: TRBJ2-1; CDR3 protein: CASSYSGGRVGDNNEQFF; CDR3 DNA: TGTGCCAGCAGTTACTCTGGAGGCAGGGTGGGGGATAACAATGAGCAGTTCTTC
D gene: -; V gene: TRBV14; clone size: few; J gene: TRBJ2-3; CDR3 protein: CASSQVSLSGTQYF; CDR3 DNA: TGTGCCAGCAGCCAAGTCTCTCTGAGCGGGACGCAGTATTTT
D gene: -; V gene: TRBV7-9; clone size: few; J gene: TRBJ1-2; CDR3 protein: CASSPRQTANYGYTF; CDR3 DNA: TGTGCCAGCAGCCCAAGACAGACCGCTAACTATGGCTACACCTTC
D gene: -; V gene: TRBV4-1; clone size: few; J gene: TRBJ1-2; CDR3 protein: CASSQDRVANYGYTF; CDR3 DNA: TGCGCCAGCAGCCAAGATCGCGTGGCTAACTATGGCTACACCTTC
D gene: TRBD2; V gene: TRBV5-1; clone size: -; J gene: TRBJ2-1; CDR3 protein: CASSGDYINEQFF; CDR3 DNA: TGCGCCAGCAGCGGGGACTACATCAATGAGCAGTTCTTC
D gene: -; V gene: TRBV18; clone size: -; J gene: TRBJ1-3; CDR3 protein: CASSPSSPGGASGNTIYF; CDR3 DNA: TGTGCCAGCTCACCGTCCTCGCCTGGCGGGGCCTCTGGAAACACCATATATTTT
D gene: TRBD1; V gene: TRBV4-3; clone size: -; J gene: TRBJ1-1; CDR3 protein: CASSHGTGGFTEAFF; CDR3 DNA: TGCGCCAGCAGCCACGGGACAGGGGGCTTCACTGAAGCTTTCTTT
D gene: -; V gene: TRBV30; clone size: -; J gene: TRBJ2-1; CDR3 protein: CAWSVRAGGHEQFF; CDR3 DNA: TGTGCCTGGAGTGTACGAGCGGGTGGACATGAGCAGTTCTTC
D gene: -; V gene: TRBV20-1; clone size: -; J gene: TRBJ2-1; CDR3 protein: CSARDRTASRDEQFF; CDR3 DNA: TGCAGTGCTAGAGATAGAACGGCTAGCCGTGATGAGCAGTTCTTC
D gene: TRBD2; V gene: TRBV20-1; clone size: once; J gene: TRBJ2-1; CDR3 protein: CSASGAGVGDEQFF; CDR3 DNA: TGCAGTGCTAGTGGGGCGGGGGTTGGGGATGAGCAGTTCTTC
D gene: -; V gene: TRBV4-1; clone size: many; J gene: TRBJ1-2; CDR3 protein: CASSQSDNSGGYTF; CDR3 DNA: TGCGCCAGCAGCCAATCCGACAATTCTGGTGGCTACACCTTC
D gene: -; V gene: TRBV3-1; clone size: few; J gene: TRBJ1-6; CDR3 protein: CASSRLGARNSPLHF; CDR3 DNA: TGTGCCAGCAGCCGCCTAGGGGCCCGCAATTCACCCCTCCACTTT
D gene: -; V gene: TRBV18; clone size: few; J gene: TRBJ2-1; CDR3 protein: CASSPVSGNLYNEQFF; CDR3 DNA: TGTGCCAGCTCACCAGTGTCGGGTAATCTCTACAATGAGCAGTTCTTC
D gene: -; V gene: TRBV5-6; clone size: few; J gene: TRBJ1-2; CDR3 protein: CASSVSQDYGYTF; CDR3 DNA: TGTGCCAGCAGCGTGTCGCAGGACTATGGCTACACCTTC
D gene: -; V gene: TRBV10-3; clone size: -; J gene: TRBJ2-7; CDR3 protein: CAISESMREAYEQYF; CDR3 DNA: TGTGCCATCAGTGAGTCTATGAGGGAAGCCTACGAGCAGTACTTC
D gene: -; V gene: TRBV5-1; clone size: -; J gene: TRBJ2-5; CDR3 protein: CASSLVVQGTKGQYF; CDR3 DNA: TGCGCCAGCAGCTTGGTAGTACAGGGGACTAAAGGGCAGTACTTC
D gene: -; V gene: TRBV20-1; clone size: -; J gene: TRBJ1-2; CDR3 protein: CSARDAATDNYGYTF; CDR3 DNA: TGCAGTGCTAGAGATGCGGCGACAGATAACTATGGCTACACCTTC
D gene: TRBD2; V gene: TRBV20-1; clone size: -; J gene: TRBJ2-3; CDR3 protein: CGASGAGTSRDTQYF; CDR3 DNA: TGCGGTGCTTCCGGGGCCGGGACTAGCCGTGATACGCAGTATTTT
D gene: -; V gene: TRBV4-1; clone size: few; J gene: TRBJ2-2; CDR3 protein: CASSPRRGGSNTGELFF; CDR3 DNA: TGCGCCAGCAGCCCGAGAAGGGGGGGCTCGAACACCGGGGAGCTGTTTTTT
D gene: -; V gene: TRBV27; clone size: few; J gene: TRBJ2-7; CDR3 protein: CASSLIWGHYEQYF; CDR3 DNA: TGTGCCAGCAGTTTGATCTGGGGGCACTACGAGCAGTACTTC
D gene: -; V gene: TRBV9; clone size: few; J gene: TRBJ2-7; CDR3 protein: CASSVATGINYEQYF; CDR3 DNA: TGTGCCAGCAGCGTAGCTACAGGGATCAACTACGAGCAGTACTTC
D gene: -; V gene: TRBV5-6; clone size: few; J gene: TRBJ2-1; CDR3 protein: CASSRELMNEQFF; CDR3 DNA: TGTGCCAGCAGCCGGGAATTGATGAATGAGCAGTTCTTC
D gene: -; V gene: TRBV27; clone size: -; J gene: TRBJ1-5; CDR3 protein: CASSRGQGDDQPQHF; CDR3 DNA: TGTGCCAGCAGTCGGGGTCAGGGAGACGATCAGCCCCAGCATTTT
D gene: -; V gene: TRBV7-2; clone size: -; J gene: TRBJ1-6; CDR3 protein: CASSLDRNLYNSPLHF; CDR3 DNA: TGTGCCAGCAGCTTAGACAGGAACCTTTATAATTCACCCCTCCACTTT
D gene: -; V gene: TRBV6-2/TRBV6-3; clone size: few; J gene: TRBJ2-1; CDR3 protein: CASSCPRGRISYNEQFF; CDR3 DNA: TGTGCCAGCAGCTGTCCCAGGGGCAGGATCTCCTACAATGAGCAGTTCTTC
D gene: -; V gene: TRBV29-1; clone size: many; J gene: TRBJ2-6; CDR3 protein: CSVEGGSSGANVLTF; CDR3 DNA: TGCAGCGTTGAAGGGGGCAGCTCTGGGGCCAACGTCCTGACTTTC
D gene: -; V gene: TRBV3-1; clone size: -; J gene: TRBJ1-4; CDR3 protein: CASGRGQGEKLFF; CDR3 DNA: TGTGCCAGCGGAAGAGGACAAGGCGAAAAACTGTTTTTT
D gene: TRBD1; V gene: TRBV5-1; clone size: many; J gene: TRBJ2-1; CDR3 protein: CASSSSPTGRSYNEQFF; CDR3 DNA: TGCGCCAGCAGCTCTTCCCCGACAGGGAGATCCTACAATGAGCAGTTCTTC
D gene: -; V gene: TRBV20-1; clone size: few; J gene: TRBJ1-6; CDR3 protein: CSARAVAVEYNSPLHF; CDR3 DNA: TGCAGTGCTAGAGCAGTTGCAGTAGAATATAATTCACCCCTCCACTTT
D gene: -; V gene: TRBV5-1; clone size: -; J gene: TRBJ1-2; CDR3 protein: CASSLANRYGYTF; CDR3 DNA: TGCGCCAGCAGCTTGGCCAACCGGTATGGCTACACCTTC
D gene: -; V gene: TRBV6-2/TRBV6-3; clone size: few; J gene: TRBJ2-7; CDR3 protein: CASSYPSIYEQYF; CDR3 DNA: TGTGCCAGCAGTTACCCATCAATCTACGAGCAGTACTTC
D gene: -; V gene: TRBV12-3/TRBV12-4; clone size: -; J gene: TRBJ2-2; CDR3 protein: CASSWRGSAAGELFF; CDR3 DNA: TGTGCCAGCAGTTGGAGGGGGAGCGCAGCCGGGGAGCTGTTTTTT
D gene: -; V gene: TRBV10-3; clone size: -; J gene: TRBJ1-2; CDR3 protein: CAISDDRFNYGYTF; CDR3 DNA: TGTGCCATCAGTGATGACAGGTTTAACTATGGCTACACCTTC
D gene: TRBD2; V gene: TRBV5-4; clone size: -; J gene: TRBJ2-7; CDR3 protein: CASSLASGGTLYNEQYF; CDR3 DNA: TGTGCCAGCAGCTTGGCTAGCGGGGGGACCCTCTACAATGAGCAGTACTTC
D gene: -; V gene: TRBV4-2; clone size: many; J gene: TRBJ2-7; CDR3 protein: CASSQGLDNSYEQYF; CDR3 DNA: TGTGCCAGCAGCCAAGGGCTCGACAACTCCTACGAGCAGTACTTC
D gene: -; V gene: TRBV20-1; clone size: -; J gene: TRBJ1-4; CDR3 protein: CSARVRSGEKLFF; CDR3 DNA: TGCAGTGCTAGAGTCCGGAGCGGTGAAAAACTGTTTTTT
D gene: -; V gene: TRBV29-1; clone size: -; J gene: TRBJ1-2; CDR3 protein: CSVEDLRRSRRGYTF; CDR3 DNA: TGCAGCGTTGAAGATCTGAGACGCAGCAGGAGGGGCTACACCTTC
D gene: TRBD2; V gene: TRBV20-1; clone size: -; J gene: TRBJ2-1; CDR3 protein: CSATTAGGDEQFF; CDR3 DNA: TGCAGTGCTACGACGGCTGGGGGGGATGAGCAGTTCTTC
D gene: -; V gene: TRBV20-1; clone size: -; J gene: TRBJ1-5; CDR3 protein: CSASRGAEHQPQHF; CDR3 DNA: TGCAGTGCTAGTCGCGGGGCAGAACATCAGCCCCAGCATTTT
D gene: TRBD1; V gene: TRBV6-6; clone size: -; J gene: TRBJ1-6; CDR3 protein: CASSSYPTGDWTSPLHF; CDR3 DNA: TGTGCCAGCAGTTCATACCCTACAGGGGATTGGACTTCACCCCTCCACTTT
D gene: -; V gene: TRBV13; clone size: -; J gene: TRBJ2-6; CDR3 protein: CASSLGQRAGANVLTF; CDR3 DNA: TGTGCCAGCAGCTTAGGCCAAAGGGCTGGGGCCAACGTCCTGACTTTC
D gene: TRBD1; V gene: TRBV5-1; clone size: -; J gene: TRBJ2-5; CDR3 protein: CASSLEGAGEQYF; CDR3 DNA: TGCGCCAGCAGCTTGGAGGGGGCGGGTGAGCAGTACTTC
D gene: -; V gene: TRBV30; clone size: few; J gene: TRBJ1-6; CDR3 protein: CAWSFEGRSPLHF; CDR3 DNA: TGTGCCTGGAGTTTTGAGGGTCGTTCACCCCTCCACTTT
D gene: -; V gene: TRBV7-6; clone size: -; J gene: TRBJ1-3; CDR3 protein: CASSPLQISGNTIYF; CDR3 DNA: TGTGCCAGCAGCCCATTACAGATCTCTGGAAACACCATATATTTT
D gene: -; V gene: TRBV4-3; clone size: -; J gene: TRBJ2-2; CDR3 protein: CASSHGPVNTGELFF; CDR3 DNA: TGCGCCAGCAGCCATGGACCCGTGAACACCGGGGAGCTGTTTTTT
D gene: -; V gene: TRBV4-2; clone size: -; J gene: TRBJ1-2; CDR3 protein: CASSRNRANNYGYTF; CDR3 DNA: TGTGCCAGCAGCCGAAACAGGGCAAATAACTATGGCTACACCTTC
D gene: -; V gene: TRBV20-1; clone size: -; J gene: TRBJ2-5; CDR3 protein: CTLPGYQETQYF; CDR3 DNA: TGCACCCTTCCCGGGTACCAAGAGACCCAGTACTTC